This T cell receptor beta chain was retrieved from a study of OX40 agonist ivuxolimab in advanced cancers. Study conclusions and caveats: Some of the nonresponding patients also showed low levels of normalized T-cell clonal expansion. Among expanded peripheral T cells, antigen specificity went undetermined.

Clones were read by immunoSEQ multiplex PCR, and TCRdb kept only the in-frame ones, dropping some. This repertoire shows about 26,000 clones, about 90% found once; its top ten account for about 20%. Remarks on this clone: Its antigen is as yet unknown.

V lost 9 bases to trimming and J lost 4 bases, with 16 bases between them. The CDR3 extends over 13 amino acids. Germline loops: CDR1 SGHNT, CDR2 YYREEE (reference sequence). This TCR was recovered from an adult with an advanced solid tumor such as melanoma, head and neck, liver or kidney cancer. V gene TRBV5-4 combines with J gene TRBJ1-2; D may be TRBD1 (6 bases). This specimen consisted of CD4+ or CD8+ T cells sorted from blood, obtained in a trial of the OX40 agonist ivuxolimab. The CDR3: CATKDRNLYGYTF. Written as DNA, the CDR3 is TGTGCCACCAAGGACAGAAACCTCTATGGCTACACCTTC.